This passage covers 20 T cell receptor beta chains from one sample sequenced in a study of post-analysis software for immune sequencing data. Unique molecular identifiers were built into the TCR beta cDNA libraries. From the PCR reads, TCRdb called clonotypes with MiXCR, one entry per CDR3 protein. Among about 400,000 distinct CDR3 sequences listed, less than 40% were seen once. Study-level results: Four to six TRBV segments appeared more often in patients than in controls, and TRBV5-6, TRBV5-1 and TRBV20-1 were among these.

No antigen is known for these receptors. The sample taken for sequencing was blood. The receptors derive from a girl aged 5-17 years with multiple sclerosis.

The rearrangement joins TRBV6-1 to TRBJ1-1, with D unresolved. From germline, CDR1 is MNHNS and CDR2 SASEGT. Trimming removed 5 bases from V and 7 bases from J, with 17 bases in between. CDR3 length: 14 amino acids. The CDR3 DNA reads TGTGCCAGCAGTACCCCAGGTCCGACCGATGAAGCTTTCTTT. Protein: CASSTPGPTDEAFF.

This clonotype was seen only a few times. The gene calls are TRBV5-1 and TRBJ2-6; 8 nucleotides align to TRBD1. The CDR3 is 17 residues long. The V gene end was trimmed by 4 bases and the J gene end by 5 bases; junction bases not matched to a gene: 11. The V gene's germline CDR1 is SGHRS and CDR2 YFSETQ. CDR3 sequence (DNA): TGCGCCAGCAGCCCGGGACAGGTCTCCCAGAGGGCCAACGTCCTGACTTTC. Protein product: CASSPGQVSQRANVLTF.

This clonotype was detected a few times. The CDR3 DNA is TGTGCCAGCAGTATGGCCGGGGGACCCCTCTACGAGCAGTACTTC. Translating gives CASSMAGGPLYEQYF. V is TRBV6-5 and J is TRBJ2-7, with TRBD2 as a possible D gene (6 bases). The CDR3 has 15 amino acids. V lost 5 bases and J 3 bases, leaving 17 bases between the germline ends. Germline CDR1 is MNHEY and CDR2 is SVGAGI.

The chain couples TRBV5-1 to TRBJ2-7, with 7 bases identical to TRBD2. With 4 bases clipped from V and 3 bases from J, the junction kept 1 base outside the gene matches. The CDR3 runs 12 residues. Germline loops: CDR1 SGHRS, CDR2 YFSETQ. This CDR3 is CASSGDYYEQYF. In DNA, the CDR3 is TGCGCCAGCAGCGGGGACTACTACGAGCAGTACTTC.

This clonotype was seen only a few times. The chain uses TRBV28 and TRBJ2-3; TRBD1 is a possible D gene (6 bases). This CDR3 is built from 16 residues. The V gene's germline CDR1 is MDHEN and CDR2 SYDVKM. V was cut by 6 bases and J by 0 bases, with 16 bases left in between. The CDR3 nucleotides are TGTGCCAGCAGCGGGACAACCGGGCCTAGCACAGATACGCAGTATTTT. Its translation is CASSGTTGPSTDTQYF.

V usage is TRBV5-8 and J usage is TRBJ1-5; D gene ambiguous. The CDR3 runs 10 residues. Trimming pared 3 bases from V and 9 bases from J, leaving 4 bases between. Germline CDR1 SGHTS, CDR2 YDEGEE. Here the CDR3 reads CASSSGPQHF. In nucleotides, the CDR3 is TGTGCCAGCAGCTCGGGGCCCCAGCATTTT.

This chain links TRBV7-3 with TRBJ1-1; tentative D call: TRBD1 (5 bases). This CDR3 has 13 residues. The V gene lost 5 bases and the J gene lost 1 base, with 8 bases spanning the gap. The germline CDR1 and CDR2 sequences are SGHTA and FQGTGA. The CDR3 region is CASSRDWNTEAFF. In DNA form, the CDR3 reads TGTGCCAGCAGCCGGGACTGGAACACTGAAGCTTTCTTT.

The sample holds a few counts of this clonotype. The J gene is TRBJ1-5, the V gene TRBV4-1; no reliable D call. The CDR3 spans 13 residues. Germline loops: CDR1 MGHRA, CDR2 YSYEKL. The V and J ends lost 5 bases and 3 bases respectively, with 8 bases between them. CDR3 bases: TGCGCCAGCAGCGGTGGCATCAATCAGCCCCAGCATTTT. As protein: CASSGGINQPQHF.

This rearrangement joins TRBV6-4 to TRBJ2-1, with 9 positions matching TRBD1. Germline lookup yields CDR1 MRHNA and CDR2 SNTAGT. The CDR3 sequence is 13 residues long. The J segment lost 10 bases and the V segment lost 3 bases, leaving 4 bases of the junction unmatched. CDR3 loop: CASSETGTGEQFF. CDR3 sequence (DNA): TGTGCCAGCAGTGAGACCGGGACAGGGGAGCAGTTCTTC.

The chain carries TRBV6-2 or TRBV6-3 and TRBJ1-1; TRBD1 aligns across 8 bases. This CDR3 is built from 14 residues. Germline CDR1 and CDR2: MNHEY and SVGEGT. Losses at the gene ends were 8 bases for V and 5 bases for J; bases not matched to a gene: 10. The CDR3 nucleotides are TGTGCCAGCGGATTGGCAGGGGGCAGGACTGAAGCTTTCTTT. Protein sequence: CASGLAGGRTEAFF.

This clonotype was counted ten times or more. This chain links TRBV12-3 or TRBV12-4 with TRBJ2-7; D remains unclear. CDR3 size: 14 residues. Trimming took off 8 bases at V and 3 bases at J, with 17 bases between the two ends. CDR3: CASSLGLDSYEQYF. The DNA of the CDR3 is TGTGCCAGCTCCCTCGGGCTAGATAGCTACGAGCAGTACTTC.

The chain has TRBV30 and TRBJ1-1; D gene ambiguous. CDR1 is GTSNPN and CDR2 is SVGIG in the germline V gene (reference sequence). The CDR3 covers 11 residues. The V end lost 3 bases, the J end lost 7 bases, and 9 bases lay between the germline ends. CDR3: CAWRAVYEAFF. The CDR3, as DNA: TGTGCCTGGAGGGCAGTTTATGAAGCTTTCTTT.

The chain recombines TRBV7-2 with TRBJ2-3; 7 bases are a match to TRBD2. The ends lost 3 bases at V and 6 bases at J; junction bases unmatched: 12. Looked up from germline, CDR1 is SGHTA and CDR2 is FQGNSA. The CDR3 runs to 16 residues. CDR3 sequence reads: CASSLGGLAMADTQYF. The CDR3 region has the DNA TGTGCCAGCAGCTTGGGGGGGTTAGCGATGGCGGATACGCAGTATTTT. The whole variable domain, remainder taken from reference TRBV7-2 and TRBJ2-3, is GAGVSQSPSNKVTEKGKDVELRCDPISGHTALYWYRQSLGQGLEFLIYFQGNSAPDKSGLPSDRFSAERTGGSVSTLTIQRTQQEDSAVYLCASSLGGLAMADTQYFGPGTRLTVL.

The rearrangement links TRBV12-3 or TRBV12-4 to TRBJ2-7, with unresolved D. The V and J ends lost 4 bases and 2 bases respectively, with 12 bases between them. The CDR3 is 14 residues long. CDR3 sequence (DNA): TGTGCCAGCAGTTCCGGTGCAGCCCCCTACGAGCAGTACTTC. This codes for CASSSGAAPYEQYF.

This clonotype was observed a handful of times. The chain uses TRBV4-3 and TRBJ2-3, with D maybe TRBD1 (5 bases). Germline V gives CDR1 LGHNA, CDR2 YSLEER. The V and J ends lost 2 bases and 1 base respectively, with 16 bases between them. The CDR3 covers 17 residues. The CDR3 bases are TGCGCCAGCAGCCAATACCGCGGAGAAGGGGGCACAGATACGCAGTATTTT. Its translation: CASSQYRGEGGTDTQYF.

About this clonotype itself: At one end the junction does not follow the germline gene, possibly because of a read error. The CDR3 sequence is CASSFIQEPQYF. The CDR3 bases are TGCGCCAGCAGCTTTATCCAAGAGCCCCAGTACTTC. This chain links TRBV5-1 with TRBJ2-5; D unresolved. Germline V lookup: CDR1 SGHRS, CDR2 YFSETQ. The CDR3 spans 12 residues.

This chain uses TRBV7-9 with TRBJ2-5; the D gene is possibly TRBD1 (5 bases). The better agreement between TRBJ2-7 and the DNA end casts doubt on the J call. This CDR3 is built from 14 residues. Germline CDR1 reads SEHNR; CDR2 reads FQNEAQ (reference sequence). CDR3: CASSLQGTDYEQYF. The CDR3 DNA sequence: TGTGCCAGCAGCTTACAGGGAACCGACTACGAGCAGTACTTC.

This clonotype was picked up a small number of times. This chain links TRBV7-3 with TRBJ1-6, with D maybe TRBD1 (5 bases). Trimming took off 3 bases at V and 8 bases at J, with 14 bases between the two ends. CDR1 is SGHTA and CDR2 is FQGTGA in the germline V gene. The CDR3 covers 15 residues. The CDR3 nucleotides read TGTGCCAGCAGCTTGATGCAGGGCTCGGATTCACCCCTCCACTTT. Protein product: CASSLMQGSDSPLHF.

J is TRBJ1-5 and V is TRBV4-1, with a tentative D call TRBD1 (5 bases). The CDR3 spans 13 residues. V was cut by 5 bases and J by 7 bases, with 12 bases left in between. The germline V gene encodes CDR1 MGHRA and CDR2 YSYEKL. The CDR3 is CASSKGVSQPQHF. In DNA form, the CDR3 reads TGCGCCAGCAGCAAAGGGGTCAGCCAGCCCCAGCATTTT.

The rearrangement uses TRBV4-3 and TRBJ2-1; maybe TRBD2 (5 bases). Looked up from germline, CDR1 is LGHNA and CDR2 is YSLEER. V was shortened by 0 bases and J by 6 bases, with 9 bases between the two germline ends. The CDR3 runs to 14 residues. In DNA form, the CDR3 reads TGCGCCAGCAGCCAAGAGCCTAGCAGCAATGAGCAGTTCTTC. It is translated as CASSQEPSSNEQFF.